This T cell receptor (beta chain) was found in a study of graft-versus-host responses after intestinal transplantation (dated by TCRdb to the early 2020s). In the study overall: Recipients received multivisceral, liver-intestinal, or isolated intestinal transplants. Every recipient was given anti-thymocyte globulin induction, then maintenance tacrolimus and steroids for approximately 3 years. After intestinal transplantation, graft-versus-host and host-versus-graft alloreactive T cell clones in the graft, circulation and bone marrow were tracked using bulk TCR-beta CDR3 sequencing. To identify alloreactive clones, pre-transplant mixed lymphocyte reaction products were sequenced and then compared with unstimulated pre-transplant donor and recipient T cells. A cohort of around 25 intestinal transplant recipients, including one retransplant, was enrolled, and a few patients lacking pretransplant specimens were excluded. Donor T cell macrochimerism was defined as a peak of at least 4% donor T cells among recipient peripheral blood mononuclear cells. Rather than being sequenced by the commercial service, samples from three later patients were sequenced in-house on an Illumina MiSeq and processed with MiXCR. The paper as a whole reports these results and caveats: Patients with donor T cell macrochimerism had high GvH to HvG T cell clonal ratios in their allografts. GvH clones were detected in recipient bone marrow, and some of these GvH clones were observed earlier in ileal mucosa or blood, consistent with an intestinal mucosal origin. The relatively low number and heterogeneity of intestinal transplant patients limited the conclusions. Peak levels of circulating GvH clones were associated with declines in HvG clones early after transplant.

Of note for this clone: Its cognate antigen has yet to be identified. No clone much larger than this one lies a single base away; base qualities are absent.

Sample time point, as interpreted from the label and publication: cells obtained before transplantation from donor or recipient. CD3+CD4+ and CD3+CD8+ populations were FACS-sorted from unstimulated pre-transplant donor and recipient cells taken from spleen or lymph nodes. The library was generated by the immunoSEQ multiplex PCR assay. In most patients, genomic DNA was isolated using the Qiagen DNeasy Blood and Tissue Kit and sent frozen to Adaptive Biotechnologies for TCR sequencing. High-throughput TCR-beta CDR3 sequencing of genomic DNA from most patients was performed by Adaptive Biotechnologies. The study's processing was this. TCR sequencing data for some 17 patients were retrieved from Adaptive's ImmunoSEQ software; a few other patients were processed with MiXCR and VDJtools. To correct CD4 versus CD8 sorting errors, sequences present in both subsets at a frequency ratio below 5:1 were removed. Because the origin of CDR3 nucleotide sequences shared between donor and recipient could not be assigned, those sequences were removed. To be classed as alloreactive, a clone needed at least 2-fold expansion over unstimulated cells and a minimum CFSE-low frequency of 0.002% (template counts) or 0.001% (read counts). Clones detected in sequenced pre-transplant spleen, lymph node, or MLR CFSE-low populations of the donor or recipient were defined as mappable. Cumulative frequency of alloreactive clones was calculated as a percentage of all sequences weighted by copy number. TCRdb's version of the immuneACCESS table is confined to in-frame rearrangements and falls short of the full clone set. An unresolved V gene accounts for under half of the shortfall where checked; the remainder is of unknown origin. The D gene and trimming were derived from the DNA, and the V and J assignments and clone size from that table. The sample table records 80,000 to 100,000 clones; approximately 90% of these occur just once. Over 0.15% of the sample is held by the ten biggest clonotypes.

The germline V gene encodes CDR1 SGHNT and CDR2 YENEEA. The germline ends are 7 bases apart after V is trimmed by 2 bases and J by 6 bases. The CDR3 holds 12 amino acids from the cysteine to the phenylalanine. The sequence is cut down to CDR3 DNA, 36 bases in frame from base 1. Rearrangement joined TRBV11-3 to TRBJ1-2, and the D gene may be TRBD1, 5 bases matching. This clonotype was sampled from a human donor who received an intestinal transplant. This sample comprised unstimulated CD4+ T cells sorted from spleen or lymph node cells, obtained before intestinal transplant. The DNA sequence is TGTGCCAGCAGCTTAACGGGGGATGGCTACACCTTC. Translated, this gives CASSLTGDGYTF.